The source of this TCR beta chain is a study of cytomegalovirus exposure and HLA in healthy donors. Study details: Of some 400 genotyped donors, roughly 81% grouped in the Caucasian-associated ancestry cluster.

Trimming shortened V by 1 base and J by 5 bases, and 11 bases separated the two germline ends. Germline-derived CDR1 and CDR2 are MGHDK and SYGVNS. The CDR3 has 14 residues. The PCR contained 60 Vbeta and 13 Jbeta primers. Profiled with immunoSEQ multiplex PCR; TCRdb holds only in-frame clones, not every one. The profile covers 150,000 or so clones, with around 78% appearing a single time and 0.9% to 1.1% taken by the ten largest. This clone appeared a few times. Sequencing was done on a sample of PBMCs. This clonotype originated in a woman aged 40 to 50 in good health and CMV-seronegative. This rearrangement joins TRBV25-1 to TRBJ1-1; the D is unclear. The CDR3 loop is CASSELYRGTEAFF. The CDR3 DNA reads as TGTGCCAGCAGTGAATTATACCGGGGTACTGAAGCTTTCTTT.